Sequencing of this TCR beta chain was carried out in a study of blood T cell repertoires in COVID-19. Overall study: There were acute and convalescent COVID-19 samples, and they came from the United States, Italy and Spain. T cells, B-cell-depleted T cells, or PBMCs supplied cDNA or gDNA.

This clone appeared once. CDR3 size: 15 residues. V was pared by 5 bases and J by 0 bases, with 8 bases between. The germline V gene encodes CDR1 SGHVS and CDR2 FNYEAQ. Authors' methods: Nucleated cell number was recorded as an estimate derived from reference gene primer amplification. Method: immunoSEQ multiplex PCR; TCRdb's copy keeps in-frame clones and lacks some. D and trimming come from the DNA, and the V and J calls and clone size come from that table. In the table there are about 70,000 clones, 75% to 90% of which are singletons. Sample: peripheral blood. This sequence joins TRBV7-6 and TRBJ2-6; the D gene is possibly TRBD2 (6 bases). The TCR originated in an elderly man with acute or convalescent COVID-19. Here the CDR3 DNA reads TGTGCCAGCAGCCCGGACTACTCTGGGGCCAACGTCCTGACTTTC. Encoded protein: CASSPDYSGANVLTF.